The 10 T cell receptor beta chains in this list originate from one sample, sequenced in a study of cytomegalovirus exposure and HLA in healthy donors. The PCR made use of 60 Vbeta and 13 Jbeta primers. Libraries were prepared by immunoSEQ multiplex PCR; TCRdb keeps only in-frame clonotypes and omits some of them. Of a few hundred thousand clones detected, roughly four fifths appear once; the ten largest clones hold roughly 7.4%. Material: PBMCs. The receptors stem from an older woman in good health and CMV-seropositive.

The CDR3 here is CASSLTGDRNTEAFF. Written as DNA, the CDR3 is TGTGCCAGCAGCCTGACAGGGGACAGGAACACTGAAGCTTTCTTT. The chain carries TRBV7-2 and TRBJ1-1; 8 positions agree with TRBD1. Germline V gene lookup returns CDR1 SGHTA and CDR2 FQGNSA. CDR3 length equals 15 residues. With V trimmed by 5 bases and J by 1 base, 6 bases remained unmatched.

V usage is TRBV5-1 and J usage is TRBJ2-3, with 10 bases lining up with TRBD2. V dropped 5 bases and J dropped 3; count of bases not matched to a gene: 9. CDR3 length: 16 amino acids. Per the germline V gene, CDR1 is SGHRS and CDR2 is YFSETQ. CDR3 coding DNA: TGCGCCAGCAGTCTCCCTAGCGGGAGAGGAACAGATACGCAGTATTTT. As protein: CASSLPSGRGTDTQYF.

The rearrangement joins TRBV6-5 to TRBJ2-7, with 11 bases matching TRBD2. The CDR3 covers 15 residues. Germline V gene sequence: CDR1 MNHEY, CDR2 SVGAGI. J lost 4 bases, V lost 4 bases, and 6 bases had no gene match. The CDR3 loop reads CASSWVASGRYEQYF. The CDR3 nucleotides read TGTGCCAGCAGTTGGGTGGCTAGCGGGAGGTACGAGCAGTACTTC.

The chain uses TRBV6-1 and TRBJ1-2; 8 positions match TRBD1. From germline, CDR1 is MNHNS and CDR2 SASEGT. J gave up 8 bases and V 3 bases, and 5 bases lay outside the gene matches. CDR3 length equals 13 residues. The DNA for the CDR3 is TGTGCCAGCAGTGAGACAGGGGCCGGAGGCTACACCTTC. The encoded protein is CASSETGAGGYTF.

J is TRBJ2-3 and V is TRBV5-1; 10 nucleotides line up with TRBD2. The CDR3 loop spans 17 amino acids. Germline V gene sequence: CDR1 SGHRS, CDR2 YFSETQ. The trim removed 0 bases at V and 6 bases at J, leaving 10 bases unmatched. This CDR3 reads CASSLEGPSGSSDTQYF. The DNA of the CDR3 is TGCGCCAGCAGCTTGGAGGGCCCTAGCGGGAGTTCCGATACGCAGTATTTT.

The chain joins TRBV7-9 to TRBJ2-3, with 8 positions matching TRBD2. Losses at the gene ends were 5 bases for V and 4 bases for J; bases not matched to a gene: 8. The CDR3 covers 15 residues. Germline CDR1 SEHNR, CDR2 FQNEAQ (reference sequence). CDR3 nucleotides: TGTGCCAGCAGCCCGCAGGGACTAGACGCAGATACGCAGTATTTT. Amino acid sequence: CASSPQGLDADTQYF. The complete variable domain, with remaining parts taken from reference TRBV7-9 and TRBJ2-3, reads DTGVSQNPRHKITKRGQNVTFRCDPISEHNRLYWYRQTLGQGPEFLTYFQNEAQLEKSRLLSDRFSAERPKGSFSTLEIQRTEQGDSAMYLCASSPQGLDADTQYFGPGTRLTVL.

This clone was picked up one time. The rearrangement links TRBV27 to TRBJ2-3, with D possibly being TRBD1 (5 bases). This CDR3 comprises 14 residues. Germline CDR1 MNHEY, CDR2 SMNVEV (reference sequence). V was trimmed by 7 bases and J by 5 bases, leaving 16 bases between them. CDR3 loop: CASTPRGLEDTQYF. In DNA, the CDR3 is TGTGCCAGCACCCCAAGGGGCTTAGAAGATACGCAGTATTTT.

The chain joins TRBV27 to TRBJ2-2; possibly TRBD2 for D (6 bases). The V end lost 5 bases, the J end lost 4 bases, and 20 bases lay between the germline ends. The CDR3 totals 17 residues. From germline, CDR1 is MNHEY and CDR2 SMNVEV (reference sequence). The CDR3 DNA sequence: TGTGCCAGCAGTCCCCGCGGGGCAGGGAGCGGCACCGGGGAGCTGTTTTTT. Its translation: CASSPRGAGSGTGELFF.

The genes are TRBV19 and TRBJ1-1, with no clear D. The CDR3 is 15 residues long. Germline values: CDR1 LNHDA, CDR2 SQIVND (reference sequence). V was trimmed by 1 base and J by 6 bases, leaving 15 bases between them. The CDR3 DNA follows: TGTGCCAGTAGTATAGGGCGGCGCCAATCGGCTGAAGCTTTCTTT. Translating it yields CASSIGRRQSAEAFF.

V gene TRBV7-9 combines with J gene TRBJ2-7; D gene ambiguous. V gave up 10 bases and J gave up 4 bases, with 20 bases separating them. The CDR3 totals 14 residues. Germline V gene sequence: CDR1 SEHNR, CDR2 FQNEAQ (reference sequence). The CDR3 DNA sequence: TGTGCCACGCAGGTGGCAGAAATGAAGTACGAGCAGTACTTC. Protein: CATQVAEMKYEQYF.